The T cell receptor beta chain described here comes from a study of blood T cell repertoires in COVID-19. The germline CDR1 and CDR2 sequences are SGHTA and FQGNSA. J gave up 3 bases and V 3 bases, and 14 bases lay outside the gene matches. This CDR3 has 19 residues. Seattle enrolled patients during active infection and tracked them longitudinally. Profiled with immunoSEQ multiplex PCR; TCRdb holds only in-frame clones, not every one. The repertoire holds 150,000 to 200,000 clones, with 80% to 85% as singletons. The specimen sequenced was peripheral blood. This chain uses TRBV7-2 with TRBJ2-2; 9 bases agree with TRBD2. The TCR sequence derives from a woman aged 70-85 years with COVID-19, enrolled during active disease. CDR3 sequence reads: CASSFALLAGFSYTGELFF. The CDR3 DNA sequence: TGTGCCAGCAGCTTTGCATTGCTAGCGGGATTTTCGTACACCGGGGAGCTGTTTTTT. Filled out from reference TRBV7-2 and TRBJ2-2, the complete variable domain reads GAGVSQSPSNKVTEKGKDVELRCDPISGHTALYWYRQSLGQGLEFLIYFQGNSAPDKSGLPSDRFSAERTGGSVSTLTIQRTQQEDSAVYLCASSFALLAGFSYTGELFFGEGSRLTVL.